Listed below are T cell receptor beta chains from one sample, sequenced in a study of CD8+ T cells in alopecia areata. Here immunoSEQ multiplex PCR was the method, and the copy in TCRdb shows in-frame clones only, minus some. The sample has roughly 200,000 clones, 56% seen once; the top ten hold 4.9%. Sequenced input: CD8+ T cells sorted from blood. The origin of the receptors is a human donor in good health. Each CDR3 is given with its conserved first and last residue. A D gene is named only where the DNA matches it firmly. Clone size, where shown, is once, few, many, or a class for clones that have expanded.

V: TRBV29-1
J: TRBJ2-2
size: few
D: TRBD1
CDR3: CSGDRGTGELFF
DNA: TGCAGCGGGGACAGGGGCACCGGGGAGCTGTTTTTT

V: TRBV19
J: TRBJ2-1
size: few
D: .
CDR3: CASSIVPGPYNEQFF
DNA: TGTGCCAGTAGTATAGTACCGGGGCCCTACAATGAGCAGTTCTTC

V: TRBV27
J: TRBJ2-7
size: few
D: TRBD1
CDR3: CASSFGQGDYEQYF
DNA: TGTGCCAGCAGTTTCGGACAGGGGGATTACGAGCAGTACTTC

V: TRBV19
J: TRBJ1-3
size: .
D: .
CDR3: CASSSDSSGTIYF
DNA: TGTGCCAGTAGTTCGGACAGTTCGGGCACCATATATTTT

V: TRBV29-1
J: TRBJ2-3
size: .
D: TRBD2
CDR3: CSVVFRGGGDTQYF
DNA: TGCAGCGTTGTGTTCCGCGGGGGGGGAGATACGCAGTATTTT

V: TRBV10-1
J: TRBJ2-2
size: few
D: .
CDR3: CASSDQTVSGGTGELFF
DNA: TGCGCCAGCAGTGATCAGACAGTCTCCGGGGGCACCGGGGAGCTGTTTTTT

V: TRBV5-1
J: TRBJ2-1
size: few
D: .
CDR3: CASSLESRGYNEQFF
DNA: TGCGCCAGCAGCTTGGAGTCGAGGGGGTACAATGAGCAGTTCTTC

V: TRBV29-1
J: TRBJ1-4
size: .
D: TRBD1
CDR3: CSVREGAKLFF
DNA: TGCAGCGTTAGGGAGGGGGCTAAACTGTTTTTT

V: TRBV29-1
J: TRBJ2-7
size: .
D: TRBD1
CDR3: CSAGGQGVYEQYF
DNA: TGCAGCGCCGGGGGACAGGGGGTCTACGAGCAGTACTTC

V: TRBV15
J: TRBJ1-1
size: .
D: .
CDR3: CATSSDRRYMNTEAFF
DNA: TGTGCCACCAGCAGTGACAGGAGATACATGAACACTGAAGCTTTCTTT

V: TRBV25-1
J: TRBJ2-7
size: .
D: TRBD1
CDR3: CASSTTTGQEYF
DNA: TGTGCCAGCAGCACAACGACGGGACAGGAGTACTTC

V: TRBV4-1
J: TRBJ2-7
size: few
D: TRBD1
CDR3: CASSQITGGQYF
DNA: TGCGCCAGCAGCCAAATTACAGGGGGGCAGTACTTC

V: TRBV15
J: TRBJ2-6
size: once
D: .
CDR3: CATSNPMEGRGTGANVLTF
DNA: TGTGCCACCAGCAACCCCATGGAGGGCAGAGGGACTGGGGCCAACGTCCTGACTTTC

V: TRBV29-1
J: TRBJ1-1
size: many
D: .
CDR3: CSVDRADTEAFF
DNA: TGCAGCGTTGACAGGGCGGACACTGAAGCTTTCTTT

V: TRBV7-9
J: TRBJ1-6
size: .
D: .
CDR3: CASSTEGGNTDSPLHF
DNA: TGTGCCAGCAGCACCGAGGGGGGAAATACCGATTCACCCCTCCACTTT

V: TRBV7-9
J: TRBJ1-6
size: .
D: TRBD1
CDR3: CASSLGGQGDSPLHF
DNA: TGTGCCAGCAGCTTAGGCGGACAGGGCGATTCACCCCTCCACTTT

V: TRBV5-6
J: TRBJ1-2
size: .
D: TRBD1
CDR3: CASSDRGLNYGYTF
DNA: TGTGCCAGCAGCGACAGGGGGCTTAACTATGGCTACACCTTC

V: TRBV19
J: TRBJ1-5
size: .
D: .
CDR3: CASSIRSNEPQHF
DNA: TGTGCCAGTAGTATTCGATCGAACGAGCCCCAGCATTTT

V: TRBV27
J: TRBJ1-1
size: .
D: .
CDR3: CASSFAQNTEAFF
DNA: TGTGCCAGCAGTTTCGCACAGAACACTGAAGCTTTCTTT

V: TRBV4-1
J: TRBJ2-3
size: .
D: .
CDR3: CASSQDHAPRDTQYF
DNA: TGCGCCAGCAGCCAAGATCATGCCCCGCGGGATACGCAGTATTTT

V: TRBV27
J: TRBJ1-2
size: .
D: TRBD1
CDR3: CASSLGQAYGYTF
DNA: TGTGCCAGCAGTTTAGGACAGGCCTATGGCTACACCTTC

V: TRBV29-1
J: TRBJ1-4
size: few
D: TRBD1
CDR3: CSVEDLAGGDEKLFF
DNA: TGCAGCGTTGAAGATCTTGCAGGGGGAGATGAAAAACTGTTTTTT

V: TRBV6-1
J: TRBJ2-4
size: .
D: .
CDR3: CASIEGDQTQYF
DNA: TGTGCCAGCATCGAGGGGGACCAAACTCAGTACTTC

V: TRBV4-1
J: TRBJ2-7
size: .
D: .
CDR3: CASSQGRHDYEQYF
DNA: TGCGCCAGCAGCCAAGGAAGACACGACTACGAGCAGTACTTC

V: TRBV12-5
J: TRBJ1-5
size: .
D: .
CDR3: CASGLGRDSNQPQHF
DNA: TGTGCTAGTGGTTTGGGTAGGGATAGCAATCAGCCCCAGCATTTT

V: TRBV29-1
J: TRBJ2-7
size: few
D: .
CDR3: CSAEGETYEQYF
DNA: TGCAGCGCCGAAGGGGAGACCTACGAGCAGTACTTC

V: TRBV5-1
J: TRBJ2-3
size: .
D: TRBD2
CDR3: CASSWGLAETTDTQYF
DNA: TGCGCCAGCAGCTGGGGACTAGCGGAAACCACAGATACGCAGTATTTT

V: TRBV4-1
J: TRBJ1-5
size: few
D: .
CDR3: CASSQVSGYNQPQHF
DNA: TGCGCCAGCAGCCAAGTATCAGGCTACAATCAGCCCCAGCATTTT

V: TRBV13
J: TRBJ2-7
size: .
D: .
CDR3: CASSMTKSSGREQYF
DNA: TGTGCCAGCAGCATGACGAAATCCTCGGGCCGCGAGCAGTACTTC

V: TRBV2
J: TRBJ2-1
size: .
D: TRBD1
CDR3: CASSEATGYNEQFF
DNA: TGTGCCAGCAGTGAAGCGACAGGGTACAATGAGCAGTTCTTC

V: TRBV15
J: TRBJ2-7
size: few
D: .
CDR3: CATSRDQGQRLYEQYF
DNA: TGTGCCACCAGCAGAGATCAGGGGCAGCGGTTGTACGAGCAGTACTTC

V: TRBV11-1
J: TRBJ1-1
size: few
D: .
CDR3: CASSLEVGVGTEAFF
DNA: TGTGCCAGCAGCTTAGAGGTCGGGGTCGGAACTGAAGCTTTCTTT

V: TRBV7-6
J: TRBJ2-5
size: few
D: .
CDR3: CASSLDQHPRETQYF
DNA: TGTGCCAGCAGCTTAGACCAGCACCCGAGGGAGACCCAGTACTTC

V: TRBV2
J: TRBJ2-5
size: .
D: .
CDR3: CASSELEETQYF
DNA: TGTGCCAGCAGTGAGTTGGAAGAGACCCAGTACTTC

V: TRBV4-1
J: TRBJ2-3
size: .
D: .
CDR3: CASSQSGTDTQYF
DNA: TGCGCCAGCAGCCAATCCGGTACAGATACGCAGTATTTT

V: TRBV19
J: TRBJ1-5
size: few
D: .
CDR3: CASSYRVSNQPQHF
DNA: TGTGCCAGTAGTTACAGGGTGAGCAATCAGCCCCAGCATTTT

V: TRBV4-1
J: TRBJ2-2
size: .
D: .
CDR3: CASSQKAELGTNRHTGELFF
DNA: TGCGCCAGCAGCCAAAAGGCGGAGTTAGGGACAAATCGACACACCGGGGAGCTGTTTTTT

V: TRBV19
J: TRBJ2-1
size: few
D: .
CDR3: CASTRAGENEQFF
DNA: TGTGCCAGTACGAGGGCAGGGGAAAATGAGCAGTTCTTC

V: TRBV27
J: TRBJ1-2
size: .
D: TRBD1
CDR3: CASSGGQGDGYTF
DNA: TGTGCCAGCAGTGGTGGACAGGGAGATGGCTACACCTTC

V: TRBV5-1
J: TRBJ1-2
size: .
D: .
CDR3: CASSAWDIGYGYTF
DNA: TGCGCCAGCAGCGCCTGGGACATTGGCTATGGCTACACCTTC

V: TRBV5-6
J: TRBJ2-7
size: .
D: TRBD2
CDR3: CASSLGLAGVLSYEQYF
DNA: TGTGCCAGCAGCTTGGGACTAGCGGGGGTCCTCTCCTACGAGCAGTACTTC